The 22 T cell receptor beta chains listed next were all sequenced from one sample in a study of response to subunit inactivated influenza vaccine. Each CDR3 protein is one row after TCRdb ran MiXCR on the RT-PCR reads. The sample gives 400,000 to 650,000 distinct CDR3 sequences, approximately 7.2% of which show up once; over 10% is in the top ten. The input for sequencing was PBMCs from blood, taken roughly 24 months after vaccination. Receptors were obtained from a man aged 50 to 69 who received an inactivated influenza vaccine.

This clonotype was recorded a few times. V usage is TRBV4-3 and J usage is TRBJ2-7, with TRBD2 matching over 11 bases. Per the germline V gene, CDR1 is LGHNA and CDR2 is YSLEER. J was trimmed by 0 bases and V by 0 bases; bases with no gene match: 10. The CDR3 sequence is 19 residues long. The CDR3 DNA is TGCGCCAGCAGCCAAGATCTCCCTAGCGGGAGGTTCCTCTCCTACGAGCAGTACTTC. This gives the protein CASSQDLPSGRFLSYEQYF.

This clonotype was detected only a few times. The rearrangement uses TRBV5-1 and TRBJ1-3, with a possible D match to TRBD1 (5 bases). The CDR3 spans 16 residues. Germline CDR1 and CDR2: SGHRS and YFSETQ. Trimming left V 2 bases short and J 0 bases short, with 12 bases between. CDR3 DNA sequence: TGCGCCAGCAGCTTAACACAGGTCCTCTCTGGAAACACCATATATTTT. Protein: CASSLTQVLSGNTIYF.

This clonotype was seen ten or more times. The rearrangement links TRBV28 to TRBJ1-2, with D uncertain. This CDR3 has 15 residues. Deletions cut 4 bases from V and 7 bases from J, with 19 bases between. Germline lookup yields CDR1 MDHEN and CDR2 SYDVKM. The CDR3 is CASSSPHSGGSGYTF. Here the CDR3 DNA reads TGTGCCAGCAGTTCCCCCCATTCGGGAGGATCTGGCTACACCTTC.

The rearrangement joins TRBV10-3 to TRBJ1-1; D uncertain. The germline CDR1 and CDR2 sequences are ENHRY and SYGVKD. CDR3 length equals 15 residues. Trimming removed 7 bases at V and 0 bases at J, with 15 bases between. The DNA of the CDR3 is TGTGCCATCAAGAAAAGTGATAGCCTGAACACTGAAGCTTTCTTT. This translates into CAIKKSDSLNTEAFF.

A few counts support this clonotype. The gene calls are TRBV6-2 or TRBV6-3 and TRBJ2-7, with D maybe TRBD2 (6 bases). This CDR3 comprises 15 residues. The V gene's germline CDR1 is MNHEY and CDR2 SVGEGT. Between the trimmed V and J ends, which lost 6 bases and 1 base, there was a span of 16 bases. CDR3 loop: CASSPGVSGSYEQYF. The DNA for the CDR3 is TGTGCCAGCAGCCCCGGGGTTAGCGGATCCTACGAGCAGTACTTC.

The rearrangement uses TRBV7-9 and TRBJ2-1, with 8 bases fitting TRBD1. The junction had 7 bases not matched to a gene; V was cut back by 5 bases and J by 7 bases. The CDR3 sequence is 14 residues long. Germline loops: CDR1 SEHNR, CDR2 FQNEAQ (reference sequence). CDR3 nucleotides: TGTGCCAGCAGCGTTAGGACAGGGAAAAATGAGCAGTTCTTC. Its translation is CASSVRTGKNEQFF.

A few counts support this clonotype. This sequence joins TRBV7-9 and TRBJ2-1, with 7 positions matching TRBD2. This CDR3 is 14 amino acids long. V lost 11 bases to trimming and J lost 4 bases; unmatched junction nucleotides: 11. CDR1 SEHNR and CDR2 FQNEAQ come from the germline V gene (reference sequence). The CDR3 loop reads CASQPSGAYNEQFF. The DNA of the CDR3 is TGTGCCTCCCAGCCCAGCGGGGCATACAATGAGCAGTTCTTC.

This clonotype has only a few counts. The chain employs TRBV7-9 and TRBJ2-3; 8 nucleotides agree with TRBD2. The germline CDR1 and CDR2 sequences are SEHNR and FQNEAQ (reference sequence). V dropped 5 bases and J dropped 9; count of bases not matched to a gene: 10. The CDR3 runs to 14 residues. Written as DNA, the CDR3 is TGTGCCAGCAGCCCCCGGGGGGGCCAGTTAACGCAGTATTTT. This encodes CASSPRGGQLTQYF.

A few counts support this clonotype. The rearrangement joins TRBV28 to TRBJ2-3, with TRBD1 as a possible D gene (5 bases). V lost 5 bases to trimming and J lost 5 bases, with 14 bases between them. The CDR3 length is 14 residues. Germline CDR1 reads MDHEN; CDR2 reads SYDVKM. This CDR3 is CASSTGHARDTQYF. As DNA, the CDR3 is TGTGCCAGCAGTACAGGCCACGCACGAGATACGCAGTATTTT.

V gene TRBV25-1 combines with J gene TRBJ2-2, with TRBD2 as a possible D gene (5 bases). The CDR3 extends over 15 amino acids. In germline, CDR1 is MGHDK, CDR2 SYGVNS. Trimming took 1 base from V and 6 from J, leaving 12 bases between them. The CDR3 sequence is CASSELRELAGELFF. CDR3 bases: TGTGCCAGCAGTGAATTGAGGGAGTTAGCCGGGGAGCTGTTTTTT.

V is TRBV28 and J is TRBJ2-7, with D possibly TRBD2 on 5 matching bases. The CDR3 contains 15 residues. CDR1 MDHEN and CDR2 SYDVKM come from the germline V gene. V was cut by 4 bases and J by 4 bases, with 17 bases left in between. The CDR3 coding sequence is TGTGCCAGCAGTTACCTACAGAGGGAGATGTACGAGCAGTACTTC. This gives the protein CASSYLQREMYEQYF.

This clonotype was seen ten or more times. J is TRBJ1-5 and V is TRBV24-1, with D unresolved. The V end was cut by 5 bases, the J end by 4 bases, with 5 bases between. Germline V gene data show CDR1 as KGHDR and CDR2 as SFDVKD. There are 12 residues in the CDR3. The CDR3 loop reads CATSGGNQPQHF. The CDR3 nucleotides are TGTGCCACCAGTGGCGGAAATCAGCCCCAGCATTTT.

The chain links TRBV20-1 to TRBJ1-6; D unresolved. The CDR3 runs 13 residues. Germline V gene data show CDR1 as DFQATT and CDR2 as SNEGSKA (reference sequence). The V gene lost 3 bases and the J gene lost 7 bases, with 10 bases spanning the gap. The CDR3 here is CSASRATNSPLHF. CDR3 nucleotides: TGCAGTGCTAGTAGGGCCACCAATTCACCCCTCCACTTT.

Many counts were recorded for this clonotype. As DNA, the CDR3 is TGCGCCAGCAGCTTGGGGGCCCCAGATACGCAGTATTTT. Protein: CASSLGAPDTQYF. The chain is built from TRBV5-1 and TRBJ2-3, with D unclear. CDR1 is SGHRS and CDR2 is YFSETQ in the germline V gene. V dropped 0 bases and J dropped 4 bases, with 6 bases sitting between them. CDR3 length: 13 residues.

This CDR3 reads CSATGTSGGYEQYF. The CDR3, as DNA: TGCAGTGCTACAGGGACTAGCGGAGGCTACGAGCAGTACTTC. V usage is TRBV20-1 and J usage is TRBJ2-7; 11 bases line up with TRBD2. The CDR3 is 14 residues long. Losses at the gene ends were 4 bases for V and 3 bases for J; bases not matched to a gene: 5. Germline CDR1 DFQATT, CDR2 SNEGSKA (reference sequence).

This clonotype has at least ten counts. J is TRBJ2-2 and V is TRBV7-9, with D maybe TRBD1 (6 bases). Trimming removed 5 bases from V and 3 bases from J, with 16 bases in between. This CDR3 comprises 16 residues. From germline, CDR1 is SEHNR and CDR2 FQNEAQ (reference sequence). The CDR3: CASSPLDRSHTGELFF. The CDR3 DNA reads TGTGCCAGCAGCCCATTGGACAGATCTCACACCGGGGAGCTGTTTTTT. Looking up the rest from reference TRBV7-9 and TRBJ2-2 gives the full variable domain: DTGVSQNPRHKITKRGQNVTFRCDPISEHNRLYWYRQTLGQGPEFLTYFQNEAQLEKSRLLSDRFSAERPKGSFSTLEIQRTEQGDSAMYLCASSPLDRSHTGELFFGEGSRLTVL.

This clonotype was observed at least ten times. The chain links TRBV30 to TRBJ2-2, with D possibly being TRBD1 (5 bases). Trimming stripped 2 bases from V and 2 bases from J, with 6 bases between. From germline, CDR1 is GTSNPN and CDR2 SVGIG (reference sequence). This CDR3 spans 13 amino acids. Here the CDR3 DNA reads TGTGCCTGGAGTACAGGAAACACCGGGGAGCTGTTTTTT. This sequence encodes CAWSTGNTGELFF.

The rearrangement links TRBV20-1 to TRBJ1-1; the D is unclear. Deletions cut 0 bases from V and 4 bases from J, with 12 bases between. This CDR3 has 14 amino acids. CDR1 is DFQATT and CDR2 is SNEGSKA in the germline V gene (reference sequence). CDR3 residues: CSARDGDGLTEAFF. CDR3 nucleotide sequence: TGCAGTGCTAGAGACGGGGATGGACTCACTGAAGCTTTCTTT.

The sample holds a few counts of this clonotype. The chain uses TRBV7-9 and TRBJ2-7, with D hard to call. Germline CDR1 is SEHNR and CDR2 is FQNEAQ (reference sequence). V was trimmed by 5 bases and J by 7 bases, leaving 9 bases between them. This CDR3 comprises 11 residues. Here the CDR3 DNA reads TGTGCCAGCAGCGCCGGGCTTGAGCAGTACTTC. Translated: CASSAGLEQYF.

The genes are TRBV7-2 and TRBJ2-3, with 10 bases identical to TRBD2. CDR3 size: 16 residues. Germline V CDR1 and CDR2: SGHTA, FQGNSA. Losses at the gene ends were 0 bases for V and 3 bases for J; bases not matched to a gene: 3. This chain's CDR3 is CASSLASGGATDTQYF. The CDR3 DNA follows: TGTGCCAGCAGCTTAGCGAGCGGGGGGGCAACAGATACGCAGTATTTT.

This clonotype was detected once. This chain uses TRBV6-2 or TRBV6-3 with TRBJ2-1, with 11 bases lining up with TRBD2. CDR3 length equals 14 residues. Germline CDR1 is MNHEY and CDR2 is SVGEGT. V trimming: 8 bases; J trimming: 16 bases; junction bases outside the gene matches: 16. The CDR3 reads CASGLAGGTNERFF. CDR3 sequence (DNA): TGTGCCAGCGGGCTAGCGGGAGGAACGAATGAGCGTTTCTTC.

Many counts were recorded for this clonotype. The J gene is TRBJ1-1, the V gene TRBV25-1, with 7 bases lining up with TRBD1. Trimming at V came to 0 bases and at J to 5 bases, leaving 3 bases not matched to a gene. From germline, CDR1 is MGHDK and CDR2 SYGVNS. This CDR3 is built from 14 residues. The CDR3 DNA follows: TGTGCCAGCAGTGAATACAGGGGGAGTACTGAAGCTTTCTTT. Translating gives CASSEYRGSTEAFF.